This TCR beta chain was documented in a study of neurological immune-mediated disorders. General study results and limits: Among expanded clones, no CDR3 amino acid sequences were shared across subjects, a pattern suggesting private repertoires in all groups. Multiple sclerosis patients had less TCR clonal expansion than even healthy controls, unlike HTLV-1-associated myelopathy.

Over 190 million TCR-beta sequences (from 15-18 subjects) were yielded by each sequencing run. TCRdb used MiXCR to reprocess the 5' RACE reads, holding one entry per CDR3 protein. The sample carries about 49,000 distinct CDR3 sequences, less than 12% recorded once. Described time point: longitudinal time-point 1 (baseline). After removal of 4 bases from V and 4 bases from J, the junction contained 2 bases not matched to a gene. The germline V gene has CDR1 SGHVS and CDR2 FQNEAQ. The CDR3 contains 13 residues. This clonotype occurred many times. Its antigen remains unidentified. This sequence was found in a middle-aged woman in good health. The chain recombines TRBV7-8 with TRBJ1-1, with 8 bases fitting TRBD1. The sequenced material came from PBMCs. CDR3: CASSWTGSTEAFF. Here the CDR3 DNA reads TGTGCCAGCAGCTGGACAGGGAGCACTGAAGCTTTCTTT.